This passage covers 7 T cell receptor beta chains from one sample sequenced in a study of cytomegalovirus exposure and HLA in healthy donors. This PCR relied on a set of 60 Vbeta primers and 13 Jbeta primers. The method was immunoSEQ multiplex PCR; TCRdb's version includes in-frame clones alone and lacks a portion of them. The repertoire holds more than 90,000 clones, with around 85% as singletons. What was sequenced was PBMCs. The source of these receptors is a young man in good health and CMV-seronegative.

The chain has TRBV7-9 and TRBJ2-3; D might be TRBD2 (7 bases). Germline CDR1 SEHNR, CDR2 FQNEAQ (reference sequence). The CDR3 length is 15 residues. V was shortened by 5 bases and J by 4 bases, with 16 bases between the two germline ends. The CDR3 reads CASSPSGGEADTQYF. The CDR3 nucleotides read TGTGCCAGCAGCCCGTCGGGGGGCGAGGCAGATACGCAGTATTTT.

This clone was detected only a few times. The chain carries TRBV6-5 and TRBJ2-7; tentatively, D is TRBD2 (5 bases). V was pared by 0 bases and J by 8 bases, with 11 bases between. This CDR3 is built from 13 residues. The germline CDR1 and CDR2 sequences are MNHEY and SVGAGI. CDR3 region: CASSYSRDSKQYF. CDR3 nucleotide sequence: TGTGCCAGCAGTTACTCACGGGATTCAAAGCAGTACTTC.

This rearrangement joins TRBV10-3 to TRBJ1-6, with a possible D match to TRBD1 (6 bases). V was trimmed by 0 bases and J by 5 bases, leaving 8 bases between them. This CDR3 has 15 amino acids. From germline, CDR1 is ENHRY and CDR2 SYGVKD. The CDR3 is CAISESYRDNSPLHF. The CDR3 bases are TGTGCCATCAGTGAGTCGTACAGGGATAATTCACCCCTCCACTTT.

This rearrangement joins TRBV5-1 to TRBJ2-3, with D perhaps matching TRBD2 (6 bases). Germline-derived CDR1 and CDR2 are SGHRS and YFSETQ. With 0 bases removed from V and 6 bases from J, the gap between germline ends came to 11 bases. This CDR3 contains 14 residues. The CDR3 nucleotides are TGCGCCAGCAGCTTGGGGCAGGGAGGTGATACGCAGTATTTT. Amino acid sequence: CASSLGQGGDTQYF.

The chain joins TRBV27 to TRBJ2-7; TRBD2 matches at 8 bases. The CDR3 runs to 16 residues. The V gene end was trimmed by 6 bases and the J gene end by 2 bases; junction bases not matched to a gene: 12. The germline V gene has CDR1 MNHEY and CDR2 SMNVEV (reference sequence). The CDR3: CASSRPRPSGPYEQYF. CDR3 bases: TGTGCCAGCAGCAGACCTCGACCTAGCGGGCCCTACGAGCAGTACTTC.

The V and J genes are TRBV4-3 and TRBJ1-5, with D hard to call. Germline CDR1 and CDR2: LGHNA and YSLEER. The CDR3 contains 12 residues. V was shortened by 1 base and J by 10 bases, with 8 bases between the two germline ends. The CDR3 region is CASSQGAGPQHF. The CDR3 DNA is TGCGCCAGCAGCCAAGGGGCGGGTCCCCAGCATTTT.

This rearrangement joins TRBV5-5 to TRBJ2-3; D not resolved. The CDR3 loop spans 13 amino acids. Germline CDR1 reads SGHKS; CDR2 reads YYEKEE (reference sequence). The V end was cut by 4 bases, the J end by 6 bases, with 12 bases between. For the CDR3, the DNA is TGTGCCAGCAGCCCCTGGTCTCGGGATACGCAGTATTTT. Translating it yields CASSPWSRDTQYF.